This T cell receptor beta chain was obtained from a study of T cell changes during pregnancy in multiple sclerosis. The assay was immunoSEQ multiplex PCR, and TCRdb's table has in-frame clones only and misses some. The sample contains some 41,000 clones, roughly 88% of which appear only once. Germline V CDR1 and CDR2: KGHSH, LQKENI. The CDR3 contains 13 residues. Trimming at V came to 10 bases and at J to 4 bases, leaving 5 bases not matched to a gene. The clonotype comes from a female donor with multiple sclerosis, enrolled in a pregnancy study. The V call is TRBV18, the J call TRBJ1-5, with TRBD1 identical over 9 bases. The material sequenced was PBMCs (not recorded whether the cells were cultured). In DNA, the CDR3 is TGTGCCATAGGACAGGGGAAAAATCAGCCCCAGCATTTT. Encoded protein: CAIGQGKNQPQHF.